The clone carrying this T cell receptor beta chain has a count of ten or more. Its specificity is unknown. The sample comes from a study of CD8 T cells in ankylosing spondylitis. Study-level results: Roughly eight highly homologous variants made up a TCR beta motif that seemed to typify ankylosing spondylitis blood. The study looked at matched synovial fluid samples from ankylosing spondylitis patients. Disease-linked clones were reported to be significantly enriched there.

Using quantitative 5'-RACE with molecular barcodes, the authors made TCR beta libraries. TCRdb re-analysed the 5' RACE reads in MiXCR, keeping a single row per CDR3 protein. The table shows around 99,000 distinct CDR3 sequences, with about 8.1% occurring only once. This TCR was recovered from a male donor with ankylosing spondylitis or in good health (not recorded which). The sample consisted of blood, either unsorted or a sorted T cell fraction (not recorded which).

CDR3 sequence: CASSQINSPLHF. The CDR3 bases are TGTGCCAGCAGCCAGATTAATTCACCCCTCCACTTT. The V call is TRBV3-1, the J call TRBJ1-6; D unresolved. CDR1 and CDR2 (germline): LGHDT, YNNKEL (reference sequence). The CDR3 contains 12 residues. V was cut by 3 bases and J by 6 bases, with 3 bases left in between.